Listed below are T cell receptor beta chains from one sample, sequenced in a study of T cells in Graves' hyperthyroidism and ophthalmopathy. TCRdb fed the multiplex PCR reads into MiXCR, producing one record per CDR3 protein. The repertoire holds hundreds of thousands of distinct CDR3 sequences, with roughly 15% as singletons. The specimen sequenced was blood. The receptors stem from a woman aged 50 to 60 with Graves' ophthalmopathy. CDR3s leave out the opening cysteine and the closing phenylalanine or tryptophan. The order of the fields is V gene, CDR3 length, J gene, CDR3 protein.

TRBV6-1,12,TRBJ2-1,ASSRQGEVNEQF
TRBV7-2,13,TRBJ1-2,ASSLTNRVVGGYT
TRBV5-6,13,TRBJ1-1,ASSPGQAGSTEAF
TRBV14,12,TRBJ2-7,ASSRTGPSYEQY
TRBV9,12,TRBJ2-5,ASSVGLHQETQY
TRBV20-1,14,TRBJ2-2,SAREIGGSMNGELF
TRBV28,14,TRBJ1-1,ASTLNPGTANTEAF
TRBV19,13,TRBJ1-2,ASSIPGTGAYGYT
TRBV5-4,13,TRBJ1-5,ASSLGGTGHQPQH
TRBV18,15,TRBJ2-7,ASRVGFQREIPYEQY
TRBV13,13,TRBJ1-6,ASSLERTGYSPLH
TRBV19,17,TRBJ2-5,ASSVSRRGAGDREETQY
TRBV15,13,TRBJ1-4,ATSRGQGGNEKLF
TRBV7-2,10,TRBJ2-1,ATPTGGNEQF
TRBV6-5,11,TRBJ1-2,ASSYPRDSGYT
TRBV6-2/TRBV6-3,14,TRBJ2-3,ASSYSKTGRPDTQY
TRBV20-1,11,TRBJ1-2,SASSGLDCGYT
TRBV4-1,15,TRBJ2-5,ASSQEGGGRAFETQY
TRBV12-5,13,TRBJ1-6,ASGQGQGGGSPLH
TRBV20-1,14,TRBJ1-5,SARDSRITGDQPQH
TRBV19,13,TRBJ1-1,ASRTTGVGNTEAF
TRBV7-7,13,TRBJ2-1,ASSPGTGLSNEQF
TRBV29-1,13,TRBJ2-7,SAGTSGRTSYEQY
TRBV28,13,TRBJ2-1,ASSLIAGGEGEQF
TRBV6-1,11,TRBJ2-2,ASSRGYTGELF
TRBV7-2,11,TRBJ2-5,ASSLVGRETQY
TRBV27,10,TRBJ1-6,ASSFDAGALH
TRBV7-8,11,TRBJ1-1,ASSSVRNTEAF
TRBV28,11,TRBJ1-3,ASLRSSGNTIY
TRBV12-3/TRBV12-4,14,TRBJ2-3,ASSLSLAGATDTQY
TRBV5-4,12,TRBJ2-1,ASSLSRGPPEQF
TRBV29-1,9,TRBJ2-7,SVGKGYEQY
TRBV3-1,13,TRBJ2-1,ASSQGAGGVNEQF
TRBV19,13,TRBJ1-1,ASSIRASRDTEAF
TRBV28,15,TRBJ1-5,ASSLMSDRYSNQPQH